The clone carrying this T cell receptor beta chain showed up many times. As yet, its antigen is unknown. Germline-derived CDR1 and CDR2 are SGHVS and FQNEAQ. V lost 3 bases, J lost 1 base, and 4 bases stayed unmatched. CDR3 length equals 15 residues. The data originate from a study of T cell repertoires in cytomegalovirus infection. Study details: Public TCR beta signature analysis indicated the presence of both CMV infection and matching HLA type.

TCRdb reprocessed the reads via MiXCR and lists one record per CDR3 protein. The data hold almost 300,000 distinct CDR3 sequences, with around 10% observed a single time. General study findings and limits: Adding up the frequency of public TCR beta families identified people who carried CMV plus the relevant HLA. Dominating the ex vivo response were TCR beta clonotypes that were CMV-specific and HLA-C-restricted.

This clonotype was sampled from a human donor in good health (CMV status not recorded). Some clones in this sample may be carry-over from other donors' samples. Sequencing input: PBMCs. This rearrangement joins TRBV7-8 to TRBJ2-5; 8 bases fit TRBD1. The DNA of the CDR3 is TGTGCCAGCAGCTTTACGGGACAGGCCCAAGAGACCCAGTACTTC. It is translated as CASSFTGQAQETQYF.